This T cell receptor beta chain was observed in a study of tumor-infiltrating lymphocytes in glioblastoma multiforme. Overall study findings and caveats: Clone frequencies may be distorted by unequal TCR transcripts per cell. No surface-marker sorting into functional T cell subtypes was done.

TCRB libraries came from RNA via three nested multiplex PCR rounds. Unique molecular identifiers were not described for the libraries. TCRdb reprocessed the multiplex PCR reads with MiXCR, giving one entry per CDR3 protein. The table has some 10,000 distinct CDR3 sequences, 66% seen once; the top ten hold approximately 28%. There are a few counts of this clonotype. Its antigen is undetermined. CDR3 length equals 14 residues. Per germline, CDR1 MNHEY and CDR2 SVGAGI. V lost 5 bases and J lost 3, with 11 bases in between. The sequenced sample was brain tumor tissue. V usage is TRBV6-5 and J usage is TRBJ2-1, with D perhaps being TRBD1 or TRBD2 (5 bases each). The sequence derives from a male donor with glioblastoma. The CDR3 nucleotides are TGTGCCAGCAGTCCCTGGGACGTCTACAATGAGCAGTTCTTC. Protein: CASSPWDVYNEQFF.